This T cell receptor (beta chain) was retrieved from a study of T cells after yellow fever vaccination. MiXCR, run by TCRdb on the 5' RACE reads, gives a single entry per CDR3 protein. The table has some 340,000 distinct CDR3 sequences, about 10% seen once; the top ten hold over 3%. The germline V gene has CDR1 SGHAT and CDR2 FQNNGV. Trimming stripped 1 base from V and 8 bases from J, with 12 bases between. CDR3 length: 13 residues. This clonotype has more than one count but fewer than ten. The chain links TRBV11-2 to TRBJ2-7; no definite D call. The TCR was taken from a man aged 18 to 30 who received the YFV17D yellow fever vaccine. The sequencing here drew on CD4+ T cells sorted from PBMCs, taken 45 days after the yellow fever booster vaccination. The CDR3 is CASSLGSGLQQYV. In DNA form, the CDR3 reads TGTGCCAGCAGCTTAGGTTCAGGCCTCCAGCAGTACGTC.